These T cell receptor beta chains were read from a single sample in a study of T cell changes during pregnancy in multiple sclerosis. Method: immunoSEQ multiplex PCR; TCRdb's copy keeps in-frame clones and lacks some. This repertoire shows 75,000 to 95,000 clones, 91% found once; its top ten account for 0.85% to 0.95%. The input for sequencing was peripheral blood, taken before pregnancy. The receptors come from a female donor with multiple sclerosis, enrolled in a pregnancy study. Each CDR3 is given with its conserved first and last residue. The order of the fields is CDR3 protein, CDR3 DNA, V gene, clone size, J gene, D gene. A D gene is named only where the DNA matches it firmly. Size values are once, few and many counts, or a class for expanded clones, and some rows have none.

CDR3: CASTDRGTEAFF
DNA: TGTGCCAGCACGGACAGGGGGACTGAAGCTTTCTTT
V: TRBV7-8
size: .
J: TRBJ1-1
D: TRBD1

CDR3: CASASGPPSYNSPLHF
DNA: TGTGCCAGCGCCTCAGGGCCACCCTCCTATAATTCACCCCTCCACTTT
V: TRBV19
size: once
J: TRBJ1-6
D: .

CDR3: CASSLSRGGVTEAFF
DNA: TGTGCCAGCAGTTTATCGAGGGGAGGGGTCACTGAAGCTTTCTTT
V: TRBV27
size: .
J: TRBJ1-1
D: .

CDR3: CASSVESGGQRFYNEQFF
DNA: TGTGCCAGCAGCGTAGAGAGCGGGGGGCAGAGATTCTACAATGAGCAGTTCTTC
V: TRBV9
size: once
J: TRBJ2-1
D: TRBD2

CDR3: CATSRGSGDYEQYF
DNA: TGTGCCACCAGCAGAGGTAGCGGGGACTACGAGCAGTACTTC
V: TRBV15
size: .
J: TRBJ2-7
D: TRBD2

CDR3: CASSYSSDVQETQYF
DNA: TGTGCCAGCAGTTACTCGAGCGACGTTCAAGAGACCCAGTACTTC
V: TRBV6-5
size: .
J: TRBJ2-5
D: .

CDR3: CASSPPTPMGPQHF
DNA: TGTGCCAGCAGTCCACCGACACCTATGGGGCCCCAGCATTTT
V: TRBV28
size: .
J: TRBJ1-5
D: .

CDR3: CASTGGRRQFF
DNA: TGTGCCAGCACGGGGGGGAGGAGGCAGTTCTTC
V: TRBV2
size: .
J: TRBJ2-1
D: TRBD2

CDR3: CASSQQPSGGQPQHF
DNA: TGCGCCAGCAGCCAACAACCCTCGGGTGGTCAGCCCCAGCATTTT
V: TRBV4-1
size: .
J: TRBJ1-5
D: .

CDR3: CASSLRFPIQETQYF
DNA: TGTGCCAGCAGCTTACGGTTTCCTATCCAAGAGACCCAGTACTTC
V: TRBV13
size: once
J: TRBJ2-5
D: .

CDR3: CASSRDRAAEAFF
DNA: TGTGCCAGCAGCCGGGACAGGGCCGCTGAAGCTTTCTTT
V: TRBV7-6
size: .
J: TRBJ1-1
D: TRBD1

CDR3: CASSYDSRETQYF
DNA: TGTGCCAGCAGTTACGACAGTCGAGAGACCCAGTACTTC
V: TRBV6-5
size: .
J: TRBJ2-5
D: .

CDR3: CASSELAGGLEDTQYF
DNA: TGTGCCAGCAGTGAATTGGCGGGAGGGCTGGAGGATACGCAGTATTTT
V: TRBV6-4
size: .
J: TRBJ2-3
D: TRBD2

CDR3: CASFGGGDYGYTF
DNA: TGTGCCTCTTTTGGGGGGGGCGACTATGGCTACACCTTC
V: TRBV6-6
size: .
J: TRBJ1-2
D: .

CDR3: CSVLPGLAPDTQYF
DNA: TGCAGCGTACTCCCGGGACTAGCGCCAGATACGCAGTATTTT
V: TRBV29-1
size: .
J: TRBJ2-3
D: TRBD2

CDR3: CAISPGGLGQPQHF
DNA: TGTGCCATCAGTCCAGGGGGCCTGGGTCAGCCCCAGCATTTT
V: TRBV10-3
size: .
J: TRBJ1-5
D: TRBD1

CDR3: CASSLGRARNTEAFF
DNA: TGTGCCAGCAGTTTAGGGAGGGCTCGGAACACTGAAGCTTTCTTT
V: TRBV28
size: .
J: TRBJ1-1
D: .

CDR3: CASTQQQDRESTDTQYF
DNA: TGTGCCAGCACGCAACAACAGGACAGAGAGAGCACAGATACGCAGTATTTT
V: TRBV7-9
size: .
J: TRBJ2-3
D: .

CDR3: CASSPPATDTQYF
DNA: TGTGCCAGCTCACCACCGGCCACAGATACGCAGTATTTT
V: TRBV18
size: .
J: TRBJ2-3
D: .

CDR3: CASSLQGQGYGYTF
DNA: TGTGCCAGCAGTTTACAGGGGCAGGGCTATGGCTACACCTTC
V: TRBV27
size: .
J: TRBJ1-2
D: .

CDR3: CASSLRGSTDTQYF
DNA: TGTGCCAGCAGCTTACGGGGATCCACAGATACGCAGTATTTT
V: TRBV5-4
size: once
J: TRBJ2-3
D: .

CDR3: CASSSALAPYEQYF
DNA: TGTGCCAGCAGCTCTGCACTAGCCCCCTACGAGCAGTACTTC
V: TRBV11-1
size: .
J: TRBJ2-7
D: .

CDR3: CASSDLGQGTLGYGYTF
DNA: TGTGCCAGCAGTGATCTGGGACAGGGGACCCTCGGCTATGGCTACACCTTC
V: TRBV6-1
size: .
J: TRBJ1-2
D: TRBD1

CDR3: CASSEGLYGYTF
DNA: TGTGCCAGCAGTGAGGGACTCTATGGCTACACCTTC
V: TRBV2
size: .
J: TRBJ1-2
D: .

CDR3: CASSPLGLAGDYEQYF
DNA: TGTGCCAGCAGCCCCCTCGGACTAGCGGGGGACTACGAGCAGTACTTC
V: TRBV9
size: .
J: TRBJ2-7
D: TRBD2

CDR3: CASSPNVGGPYEQYF
DNA: TGTGCCAGCAGCCCTAACGTCGGGGGGCCGTACGAGCAGTACTTC
V: TRBV7-3
size: .
J: TRBJ2-7
D: .

CDR3: CASSRRGFRTSGRRADTQYF
DNA: TGTGCCAGCAGTCGGAGGGGCTTCAGGACTAGCGGGAGAAGGGCAGATACGCAGTATTTT
V: TRBV28
size: .
J: TRBJ2-3
D: TRBD2

CDR3: CASSDLASGRDTQYF
DNA: TGTGCCAGCAGTGACTTGGCTAGCGGAAGAGATACGCAGTATTTT
V: TRBV6-4
size: once
J: TRBJ2-3
D: TRBD2

CDR3: CASSFRLAGGNEQFF
DNA: TGTGCCAGTAGTTTCCGACTAGCGGGAGGTAATGAGCAGTTCTTC
V: TRBV19
size: once
J: TRBJ2-1
D: TRBD2

CDR3: CASSLPWTGADEAFF
DNA: TGCGCCAGCAGCTTGCCATGGACAGGGGCGGATGAAGCTTTCTTT
V: TRBV5-1
size: .
J: TRBJ1-1
D: TRBD1

CDR3: CSAEGRGYEQYF
DNA: TGCAGCGCCGAAGGCAGGGGTTACGAGCAGTACTTC
V: TRBV29-1
size: .
J: TRBJ2-7
D: .

CDR3: CATSFRRGSNQPQHF
DNA: TGTGCCACCAGCTTTCGCAGGGGGAGCAATCAGCCCCAGCATTTT
V: TRBV15
size: once
J: TRBJ1-5
D: TRBD1

CDR3: CASSLGPPAYEQYF
DNA: TGTGCCAGCAGCTTAGGGCCGCCGGCCTACGAGCAGTACTTC
V: TRBV7-3
size: .
J: TRBJ2-7
D: .

CDR3: CASSIGQGARNEQFF
DNA: TGTGCCAGCAGTATCGGACAGGGGGCGCGGAATGAGCAGTTCTTC
V: TRBV2
size: .
J: TRBJ2-1
D: TRBD1

CDR3: CASSVAGGGSYEQYF
DNA: TGTGCCAGCAGCGTAGCCGGGGGAGGCTCCTACGAGCAGTACTTC
V: TRBV9
size: .
J: TRBJ2-7
D: .

CDR3: CASSLAVQTTNEKLFF
DNA: TGCGCCAGCAGCTTGGCCGTTCAGACAACTAATGAAAAACTGTTTTTT
V: TRBV5-1
size: .
J: TRBJ1-4
D: .

CDR3: CASARRPETRINEQFF
DNA: TGTGCCAGTGCCCGACGGCCGGAGACTAGAATCAATGAGCAGTTCTTC
V: TRBV2
size: .
J: TRBJ2-1
D: .

CDR3: CASVPGTRVSTDTQYF
DNA: TGTGCCAGCGTGCCAGGGACTCGTGTTAGCACAGATACGCAGTATTTT
V: TRBV28
size: .
J: TRBJ2-3
D: .

CDR3: CASRHGDRAISGYTF
DNA: TGTGCCAGCAGACATGGGGACAGGGCGATCAGTGGCTACACCTTC
V: TRBV13
size: .
J: TRBJ1-2
D: TRBD1

CDR3: CASSYSSAEAFF
DNA: TGTGCCAGCAGTTACTCGTCCGCTGAAGCTTTCTTT
V: TRBV6-6
size: .
J: TRBJ1-1
D: .

CDR3: CASSLEEGSPLHF
DNA: TGTGCCAGCAGCTTAGAGGAGGGGTCACCCCTCCACTTT
V: TRBV7-2
size: few
J: TRBJ1-6
D: .

CDR3: CARWDRTTRGNTIYF
DNA: TGTGCCAGGTGGGACAGGACAACCCGAGGAAACACCATATATTTT
V: TRBV2
size: .
J: TRBJ1-3
D: TRBD1

CDR3: CASSDDRGRTQYF
DNA: TGTGCCAGCAGTGACGACAGGGGAAGGACCCAGTACTTC
V: TRBV2
size: .
J: TRBJ2-5
D: TRBD1

CDR3: CASSPDSNEQYF
DNA: TGTGCCAGCAGCCCCGACAGTAACGAGCAGTACTTC
V: TRBV28
size: .
J: TRBJ2-7
D: .